In its sample, the clone carrying this TCR beta chain was seen a few times. The entry originates in a study of blood T cell repertoires in COVID-19. Study context: Samples taken during acute and convalescent COVID-19 were collected in the United States, Italy and Spain.

Sequencing used immunoSEQ multiplex PCR; TCRdb keeps in-frame clones, though not all of them. Of roughly 200,000 clones in the sample, 90% are singletons; the top ten hold approximately 0.62%. The ends lost 7 bases at V and 5 bases at J; junction bases unmatched: 10. Germline CDR1 reads SGHTA; CDR2 reads FQGNSA. There are 15 residues in the CDR3. The sequence derives from a man aged 50 or older with acute or convalescent COVID-19. The V gene is TRBV7-2, the J gene TRBJ2-5, with 10 bases lining up with TRBD2. Sequenced: peripheral blood. The CDR3 region is CASTSQREGLETQYF. CDR3 in DNA: TGTGCCAGCACCTCTCAGCGGGAGGGATTGGAGACCCAGTACTTC.